Included here is one T cell receptor beta chain sequence, with context. CDR1 and CDR2 (germline): MGHRA, YSYEKL. The CDR3 totals 13 residues. V was shortened by 2 bases and J by 6 bases, with 8 bases between the two germline ends. Those who donated, Caucasian adults without exception, all lived in Nashville, Tennessee. Splitting of CD4+ cells produced CD45RA+ naive and CD45RA-negative memory subsets. This entry comes from a study of shared clonotypes between healthy human individuals. Template for every sorted-subset replicate PCR totaled around 200 ng DNA, roughly 30,000 T cell genomes. Data came from immunoSEQ multiplex PCR; TCRdb stores just in-frame clones and leaves some out. The sample holds 1.6 million or so clones, roughly 96% seen once.

The sample comprised naive CD4+ T cells sorted from blood. Indicated subset: CD45RA+ positively selected. This receptor was taken from a young man in good health. The V call is TRBV4-1, the J call TRBJ2-1; no clear D. This chain's CDR3 is CASSQIGVNEQFF. The DNA for the CDR3 is TGCGCCAGCAGCCAAATTGGTGTCAATGAGCAGTTCTTC.